This T cell receptor (beta chain) originates from a study of T cell clonality in common variable immunodeficiency. This CDR3 has 12 amino acids. Trimming shortened V by 6 bases and J by 5 bases, and 8 bases separated the two germline ends. From germline, CDR1 is KGHSH and CDR2 LQKENI. Sequencing was performed with immunoSEQ multiplex PCR; in TCRdb, only in-frame clones are kept and a portion is missing. Listed for the sample are 55,000 or so clones, none seen a single time. This clone has ten or more counts. Read coverage stops 3 residues before the CDR3 terminus; the germline J gene supplies the remainder.

V is TRBV18 and J is TRBJ2-1; D uncertain. This sequence was found in a person between 18 and 75 years old in good health. The sequencing input was peripheral blood mononuclear cells. The sequenced part of the CDR3 DNA is TGTGCCAGCTCCTGGGCGAACAATGAG. Protein: CASSWANNE. The CDR3 in its entirety is CASSWANNEQFF.